The clone carrying this T cell receptor beta chain was counted at least ten times. The antigen is not known. A junction boundary mismatches the germline segment, possibly from a read error. This record comes from a study of human T cells and chemical hapten exposure. At the level of the study: Reading of the patch tests, which applied 0.01% DPC to the upper back, occurred at 6 days. Findings and limits, study-wide: TCRs at a frequency above 1 in 1000 stayed unchanged with DPC sensitization.

MiXCR, applied by TCRdb to the RACE reads, yields one record per CDR3 protein. This table holds over 75,000 distinct CDR3 sequences, about a tenth found once. The time point: patch test 3, about 24 weeks after DPC sensitization. Treatment in this sample: therapeutic diphenylcyclopropenone sensitization with weekly scalp DPC. The CDR3 length is 13 residues. The germline V gene encodes CDR1 MDHEN and CDR2 SYDVKM. This sequence was found in a woman aged 25 to 45 with alopecia areata. Some clones in this sample may be carry-over from other donors' samples. The sample in question was whole blood, obtained in connection with sensitization to the hapten diphenylcyclopropenone (DPC). The chain combines TRBV28 with TRBJ1-4, with 8 bases fitting TRBD1. CDR3 amino acids: CASSLMDRAFRVF. In DNA, the CDR3 is TGTGCCAGCAGTTTAATGGACAGGGCTTTTCGGGTTTTT.